This TCR beta chain is from a study of T cells in Graves' hyperthyroidism and ophthalmopathy (dated by TCRdb to between 2017 and 2020). Context from the whole study: Peripheral blood was sampled at the time of initial diagnosis, prior to any treatment. To identify TCR V-J signatures that set the groups apart, the researchers used a discovery cohort of 95 to 100 patients, made up of 40 to 45 with Graves' ophthalmopathy and some 56 with stable Graves' hyperthyroidism. An independent validation cohort of under 20 hyperthyroidism patients and approximately 15 patients who later progressed to ophthalmopathy tested prospective prediction of ophthalmopathy. The 100 or so discovery patients were randomly divided into training and test sets at a 7:3 ratio. In addition, the study compared T-cell repertoires in thyroid tissue and in blood from roughly six Graves' hyperthyroidism patients. After sampling, hyperthyroidism patients received methimazole starting at 30 mg daily, and ophthalmopathy patients received high-dose intravenous methylprednisolone. According to the paper, TCR Vbeta CDR3 sequencing was carried out on approximately 140 peripheral blood samples, which came from about 45 ophthalmopathy, approximately 72 hyperthyroidism and roughly 17 progressor patients. Broad study findings and their caveats: No statistical method was used to fix the sample size in advance, and group allocation was not hidden from the investigators. In validation, the model predicted progression to ophthalmopathy with around 71% sensitivity and 72.22% specificity, a median of approximately 6.5 months before onset. A 13 V-J signature model separated ophthalmopathy from stable hyperthyroidism, with about 88% sensitivity and 81.08% specificity in cross-validation and 80%/75% in testing. Blood samples also contained most of the expanded thyroid clonotypes (frequency above 0.001), which suggests that blood repertoires may reflect thyroid immune responses.

The TCR beta CDR3 regions were amplified from RNA transcripts. For the first round of RT-PCR on the TCR CDR3, the HTBI primer set was used together with the Qiagen OneStep RT-PCR kit. Libraries were constructed in a second round of multiplex PCR, after which size selection and purification were carried out. The libraries were sequenced on an Illumina HiSeq2000 using paired-end 100 bp reads. Per the authors' processing: Raw data were processed with SOAPnuke, discarding reads with adapters, uncalled bases, mean Phred below 15, or no exact constant-primer or identifier match. COPE v1.2.5 was used to merge the high-quality paired reads, and each unique nucleotide sequence was defined as a clonotype. MiTCR v1.1 was used to align clonotypes to the IMGT TRBV, TRBD and TRBJ reference segments. Only V-J combinations with frequency above 0.0001, covering 99.2% of repertoires, were analysed. A TCS score was defined as the ratio between F50 (clonal expansion) and ExV (chaos), using BLOSUM62-based TCRdist between CDR3 peptides within each V-J. Welch's t-statistics and random forest reduced 500 to 650 V-J features to under 15, which were used in a naive Bayes classifier (R e1071). TCRdb passed the public sequencing reads through fastp at Q25 and MiXCR, retaining productive beta sequences. Identical CDR3 proteins give one entry, which carries the most common genes and DNA. The authors' filters were not applied to this entry. The sample table holds some 740,000 distinct CDR3 sequences, of which 14% were seen once. The top ten hold roughly a tenth of the sample.

The germline V gene encodes CDR1 MNHEY and CDR2 SVGAGI. The CDR3 holds 13 amino acids from the cysteine to the phenylalanine. The read is trimmed to its CDR3 DNA, 39 bases read in frame from base 1. Stable Graves' hyperthyroidism was defined as no progression to ophthalmopathy during 18 months of follow-up. The hyperthyroidism patients were between 18 and 65 years old and newly diagnosed, with a disease duration of less than 2 months. Any patient with an uncontrolled infection, another autoimmune disease, pregnancy or lactation was excluded. Diagnoses relied on clinical symptoms, serum thyroxine and TRAb, thyroid ultrasound and orbital computed tomography. PBMCs were separated from roughly 9.6 ml of fresh peripheral blood using Ficoll-Paque density gradient centrifugation. Trizol reagent was used to extract total RNA, and RNA quality was then checked on an Agilent 2100 Bioanalyzer. This clonotype was picked up a small number of times. The antigen this receptor binds is unknown. The junction shows a germline mismatch at one end, possibly a read error.

Here the chain combines TRBV6-5 and TRBJ1-1, with the D gene not clear enough to name. The origin of this receptor is a woman aged 18 to 35 with Graves' hyperthyroidism. Source material: blood. For the CDR3, the sequence is CASSYDVNTEAFF. The DNA sequence follows: TGTGCCAGCAGTTACGACGTGAACACCGAAGCTTTCTTT.